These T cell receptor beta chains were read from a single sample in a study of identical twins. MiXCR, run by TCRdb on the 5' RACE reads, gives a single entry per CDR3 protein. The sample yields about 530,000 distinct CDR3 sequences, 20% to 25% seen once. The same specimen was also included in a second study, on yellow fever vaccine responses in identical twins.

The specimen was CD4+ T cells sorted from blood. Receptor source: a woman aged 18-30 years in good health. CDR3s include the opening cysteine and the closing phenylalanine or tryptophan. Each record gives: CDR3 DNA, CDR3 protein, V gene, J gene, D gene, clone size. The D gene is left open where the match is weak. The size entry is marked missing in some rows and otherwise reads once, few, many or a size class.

DNA: TGTGCCAGCAGCCAAGGTAGCGGAAACACCGGGGAGCTGTTTTTT
CDR3: CASSQGSGNTGELFF
V: TRBV4-2
J: TRBJ2-2
D: NA
size: NA

DNA: TGTGCCAGCAGTCTAGGACAGGGGGCACAGGGCTACACCTTC
CDR3: CASSLGQGAQGYTF
V: TRBV27
J: TRBJ1-2
D: TRBD1
size: few

DNA: TGCAGCGTTGATGGAAGACAGGGGGCACAGAATACGCAGTATTTT
CDR3: CSVDGRQGAQNTQYF
V: TRBV29-1
J: TRBJ2-3
D: TRBD1
size: few

DNA: TGCGCCAGCAGCTTAGGGCCGCTCGAGCAGTACTTC
CDR3: CASSLGPLEQYF
V: TRBV5-1
J: TRBJ2-7
D: NA
size: NA

DNA: TGTGCCAGTAGTATTTTGTACGGGAGTGCCGGGGCCAACGTCCTGACTTTC
CDR3: CASSILYGSAGANVLTF
V: TRBV19
J: TRBJ2-6
D: NA
size: few

DNA: TGCAGTGTCAGTCGGCAGGGTGGTGGCTACACCTTC
CDR3: CSVSRQGGGYTF
V: TRBV20-1
J: TRBJ1-2
D: NA
size: few

DNA: TGTGCCAGCAGCTTAGAACTAGCGGGAGGTATGGGAGAGCAGTTCTTC
CDR3: CASSLELAGGMGEQFF
V: TRBV11-3
J: TRBJ2-1
D: TRBD2
size: NA

DNA: TGTGCCACCCGGGACAGCAACACTGAAGCTTTCTTT
CDR3: CATRDSNTEAFF
V: TRBV28
J: TRBJ1-1
D: TRBD1
size: few

DNA: TGTGCCAGCAGCCCTTTGGGGACAGGGGGCGTGAATGAGCAGTTCTTC
CDR3: CASSPLGTGGVNEQFF
V: TRBV12-3/TRBV12-4
J: TRBJ2-1
D: TRBD1
size: NA

DNA: TGCGCCAGCAGCTTGGCGACAGGGAAGGACTCACCCCTCCACTTT
CDR3: CASSLATGKDSPLHF
V: TRBV5-1
J: TRBJ1-6
D: TRBD1
size: NA

DNA: TGTGCCAGCAGACGTCCTGACCGGGACAGGATCGGGGAGCTGTTTTTT
CDR3: CASRRPDRDRIGELFF
V: TRBV7-9
J: TRBJ2-2
D: TRBD1
size: many

DNA: TGTGCCAGCAGAGGGACTAGGGTGAACACCGGGGAGCTGTTTTTT
CDR3: CASRGTRVNTGELFF
V: TRBV2
J: TRBJ2-2
D: TRBD2
size: NA

DNA: TGTGCCAGCACCAAACGGGGGGGGGATGAGCAGTTCTTC
CDR3: CASTKRGGDEQFF
V: TRBV12-3/TRBV12-4
J: TRBJ2-1
D: TRBD2
size: many

DNA: TGCAGTGCTATACAGCGGGAGGCAAAATTCTTC
CDR3: CSAIQREAKFF
V: TRBV20-1
J: TRBJ2-1
D: TRBD2
size: NA

DNA: TGCAGTGCTAGGGGTTTAATCCTCCAAGAGACCCAGTACTTC
CDR3: CSARGLILQETQYF
V: TRBV20-1
J: TRBJ2-5
D: NA
size: few

DNA: TGTGCCAGCAATTCCGGCAGAATAACAGATACGCAGTATTTT
CDR3: CASNSGRITDTQYF
V: TRBV25-1
J: TRBJ2-3
D: NA
size: NA

DNA: TGCAGTGCTAGGGGTCCAGCCGCAACAGATACGCAGTATTTT
CDR3: CSARGPAATDTQYF
V: TRBV20-1
J: TRBJ2-3
D: NA
size: few

DNA: TGTGCCAGCAGCTTACAGGGGGGCGGGGGGTTTCCCGAGCAGTACTTC
CDR3: CASSLQGGGGFPEQYF
V: TRBV7-2
J: TRBJ2-7
D: NA
size: NA

DNA: TGTGCCAGCAGTTTTGGGGTTTTAGGGGAGCTGTTTTTT
CDR3: CASSFGVLGELFF
V: TRBV27
J: TRBJ2-2
D: NA
size: few

DNA: TGTGCCAGCAGCTCACAGGAAAAACTGTTTTTT
CDR3: CASSSQEKLFF
V: TRBV7-6
J: TRBJ1-4
D: NA
size: few

DNA: TGCGCCAGCAGCCAAGATTGGGGCGGGTTAAGCACAGATACGCAGTATTTT
CDR3: CASSQDWGGLSTDTQYF
V: TRBV4-1
J: TRBJ2-3
D: NA
size: NA

DNA: TGCGCCAGCAGCCCCAGTTCAGGGCAGGAGACCCAGTACTTC
CDR3: CASSPSSGQETQYF
V: TRBV5-1
J: TRBJ2-5
D: NA
size: few

DNA: TGTGCCAGCAGTTTAGCCCGGCCCGGCAATGAGCAGTTCTTC
CDR3: CASSLARPGNEQFF
V: TRBV12-3/TRBV12-4
J: TRBJ2-1
D: NA
size: few

DNA: TGTGCCAGCAGTTTCCCCCAATCCCCCGGTCGTTTC
CDR3: CASSFPQSPGRF
V: TRBV12-3/TRBV12-4
J: TRBJ2-1
D: NA
size: few

DNA: TGTGCCAGCAGCCGTTGGGGGGTAGCGGGAGAAGAGACCCAGTACTTC
CDR3: CASSRWGVAGEETQYF
V: TRBV5-6
J: TRBJ2-5
D: TRBD2
size: few

DNA: TGTGCCAGCAGCACGGGACAGGGGGCCTACAATGAGCAGTTCTTC
CDR3: CASSTGQGAYNEQFF
V: TRBV7-9
J: TRBJ2-1
D: TRBD1
size: few

DNA: TGCAGTGCCCTCGAGGGAACTAATGAAAAACTGTTTTTT
CDR3: CSALEGTNEKLFF
V: TRBV20-1
J: TRBJ1-4
D: NA
size: NA

DNA: TGTGCCAGCAGCTTATGGGTTGTATCCTTTAGCGGGGAGCTGTTTTTT
CDR3: CASSLWVVSFSGELFF
V: TRBV7-9
J: TRBJ2-2
D: NA
size: NA

DNA: TGTGCCAGCAGCTTAACAGGACAGGGGTTGGACACTGAAGCTTTCTTT
CDR3: CASSLTGQGLDTEAFF
V: TRBV7-3
J: TRBJ1-1
D: TRBD1
size: NA

DNA: TGTGCCAGCAGTCGGCATGAAAAACTGTTTTTT
CDR3: CASSRHEKLFF
V: TRBV12-3/TRBV12-4
J: TRBJ1-4
D: NA
size: NA

DNA: TGTGCCAGCAGTTTGGGGACAGGGGACACTGAAGCTTTCTTT
CDR3: CASSLGTGDTEAFF
V: TRBV12-3/TRBV12-4
J: TRBJ1-1
D: TRBD1
size: few

DNA: TGCAGTGCTAGAGACTACAGCGGGGGGGCGGAGACCCAGTACTTC
CDR3: CSARDYSGGAETQYF
V: TRBV20-1
J: TRBJ2-5
D: TRBD2
size: NA

DNA: TGTGCCAGCAGTTTAATCCCCGACAGGCCGAACACTGAAGCTTTCTTT
CDR3: CASSLIPDRPNTEAFF
V: TRBV28
J: TRBJ1-1
D: NA
size: NA

DNA: TGCAGTGCCAACACAGGGGGAGTCGGGGAGCTGTTTTTT
CDR3: CSANTGGVGELFF
V: TRBV20-1
J: TRBJ2-2
D: TRBD1
size: once

DNA: TGCGCCAGCAGCCAAGATCGGACAGGGTCGAACACTGAAGCTTTCTTT
CDR3: CASSQDRTGSNTEAFF
V: TRBV4-1
J: TRBJ1-1
D: TRBD1
size: NA

DNA: TGTGCCAGCAGTTACACCGCGGGAGGGACGGGGGAGCAGTACTTC
CDR3: CASSYTAGGTGEQYF
V: TRBV6-5
J: TRBJ2-7
D: TRBD2
size: few

DNA: TGCGCCAGCAGCTTTTTCACCGGGACTAGCGGGAGGAGCACAGATACGCAGTATTTT
CDR3: CASSFFTGTSGRSTDTQYF
V: TRBV5-1
J: TRBJ2-3
D: TRBD2
size: NA

DNA: TGTGCCAGCGGGGTCCAAGAGACCCAGTACTTC
CDR3: CASGVQETQYF
V: TRBV6-5
J: TRBJ2-5
D: NA
size: NA

DNA: TGCAGTGCCCGAGGGCAGGGAGGTGAAAAACTGTTTTTT
CDR3: CSARGQGGEKLFF
V: TRBV20-1
J: TRBJ1-4
D: NA
size: few

DNA: TGTGCCAGCAGCACCAGCGGGAGTGGGGGGGAGACCCAGTACTTC
CDR3: CASSTSGSGGETQYF
V: TRBV6-1
J: TRBJ2-5
D: TRBD2
size: NA

DNA: TGTGCCACCAGTGACGACAGACCCTATGGCTACACCTTC
CDR3: CATSDDRPYGYTF
V: TRBV24-1
J: TRBJ1-2
D: NA
size: few

DNA: TGTGCCAGCAGCGACAGGGGAGGTACTGAAGCTTTCTTT
CDR3: CASSDRGGTEAFF
V: TRBV27
J: TRBJ1-1
D: TRBD1
size: NA

DNA: TGTGCCAGCAGTAGCCGCGGGGATAGTGAAAAACTGTTTTTT
CDR3: CASSSRGDSEKLFF
V: TRBV27
J: TRBJ1-4
D: NA
size: NA

DNA: TGTGCCAGCAGCCAAGATCAACTAGCGGCCAATGAGCAGTTCTTC
CDR3: CASSQDQLAANEQFF
V: TRBV4-2
J: TRBJ2-1
D: TRBD2
size: NA

DNA: TGTGCCAGCAGTGTCGAGGGACGCAATGAGCAGTTCTTC
CDR3: CASSVEGRNEQFF
V: TRBV2
J: TRBJ2-1
D: NA
size: NA

DNA: TGTGCCACCCAGACTAGCGGGAGAAACGAGCAGTACTTC
CDR3: CATQTSGRNEQYF
V: TRBV10-3
J: TRBJ2-7
D: TRBD2
size: NA

DNA: TGCGCCAGCAGCCGCGGATCGGGGACCCTTTTAGCAGATACGCAGTATTTT
CDR3: CASSRGSGTLLADTQYF
V: TRBV4-1
J: TRBJ2-3
D: NA
size: NA